Shown below are 20 T cell receptor beta chains from a single sample sequenced in a study of T cell responses to AZD1222 COVID-19 vaccine. The table came from immunoSEQ multiplex PCR; TCRdb's copy has only in-frame clones and leaves some out. In the table there are approximately 100,000 clones, 90% of which are singletons. The sequencing used peripheral blood, collected on day 0 of AZD1222 vaccination. The receptors shown here come from an adult in good health.

The V and J genes are TRBV18 and TRBJ1-1; possible D gene TRBD1, 5 bases. Per the germline V gene, CDR1 is KGHSH and CDR2 is LQKENI. The CDR3 contains 17 residues. Deletions cut 2 bases from V and 2 bases from J, with 18 bases between. CDR3 sequence (DNA): TGTGCCAGCTCACCAGGGACCGGGACGGCTTTAAACACTGAAGCTTTCTTT. Translation: CASSPGTGTALNTEAFF.

The chain links TRBV6-5 to TRBJ1-1; the D is unclear. The CDR3 is 15 amino acids. Germline-derived CDR1 and CDR2 are MNHEY and SVGAGI. The germline V and J ends were trimmed by 2 bases and 5 bases, with 15 bases remaining between them. This chain's CDR3 is CASSYGRMLSTEAFF. CDR3 in DNA: TGTGCCAGCAGTTACGGGAGGATGTTATCAACTGAAGCTTTCTTT.

CDR3 coding DNA: TGTGCCAGCAGCTTGGGGTACAGGGGAATAAGGGAGCAGTACTTC. This sequence encodes CASSLGYRGIREQYF. This chain joins TRBV5-5 and TRBJ2-7; 7 nucleotides match TRBD1. V shed 0 bases and J 7 bases; nucleotides not matched to a gene: 10. The CDR3 is 15 amino acids. Looked up from germline, CDR1 is SGHKS and CDR2 is YYEKEE (reference sequence).

This clone has only a few counts. This chain links TRBV11-2 with TRBJ2-5, with unresolved D. CDR1 and CDR2 (germline): SGHAT, FQNNGV. The CDR3 consists of 17 residues. V dropped 3 bases and J dropped 5 bases, with 22 bases sitting between them. CDR3 amino acids: CASSFRLELGPRETQYF. Written as DNA, the CDR3 is TGTGCCAGCAGCTTCCGGTTAGAGTTGGGCCCGCGGGAGACCCAGTACTTC.

Regarding this clone: The sample carries other DNA sequences with the same CDR3. V and J are TRBV12-3 or TRBV12-4 and TRBJ2-1, with D unresolved. Between the trimmed V and J ends, which lost 6 bases and 6 bases, there was a span of 9 bases. The CDR3 covers 12 residues. The CDR3 DNA reads TGTGCCAGCAGCCCTACCTCCAATGAGCAGTTCTTC. It encodes CASSPTSNEQFF.

This rearrangement joins TRBV12-3 or TRBV12-4 to TRBJ1-1; no definite D call. The V end was cut by 6 bases, the J end by 1 base, with 9 bases between. This CDR3 comprises 13 residues. CDR3 nucleotides: TGTGCCAGCAGGAACCGGGAGAACACTGAAGCTTTCTTT. Translated, it gives CASRNRENTEAFF.

This rearrangement joins TRBV2 to TRBJ1-6; 10 nucleotides line up with TRBD1. The J segment lost 9 bases and the V segment lost 7 bases, leaving 6 bases of the junction unmatched. The CDR3 runs to 14 residues. Per the germline V gene, CDR1 is SNHLY and CDR2 is FYNNEI. The CDR3 protein is CASIRDRGFSPLHF. CDR3 sequence (DNA): TGTGCCAGCATCCGGGACAGGGGCTTTTCACCCCTCCACTTT.

The V gene is TRBV18, the J gene TRBJ1-6; 8 nucleotides agree with TRBD1. The CDR3 runs to 17 residues. In germline, CDR1 is KGHSH, CDR2 LQKENI. After removal of 3 bases from V and 0 bases from J, the junction contained 4 bases not matched to a gene. CDR3 residues: CASSPRTGSSYNSPLHF. The CDR3, as DNA: TGTGCCAGCTCACCTAGGACAGGGAGCTCCTATAATTCACCCCTCCACTTT.

This chain uses TRBV6-2 or TRBV6-3 with TRBJ1-5, with 8 nucleotides matching TRBD1. The V gene end was trimmed by 4 bases and the J gene end by 5 bases; junction bases not matched to a gene: 4. This CDR3 comprises 14 residues. From germline, CDR1 is MNHEY and CDR2 SVGEGT. This CDR3 reads CASSSDRGHQPQHF. The CDR3, as DNA: TGTGCCAGCAGTTCCGACAGGGGTCATCAGCCCCAGCATTTT.

The chain combines TRBV28 with TRBJ1-2, with D unclear. Germline values: CDR1 MDHEN, CDR2 SYDVKM. V lost 5 bases, J lost 1 base, and 14 bases lay in between. This CDR3 spans 15 amino acids. The CDR3 protein is CASSPSSGFNYGYTF. In nucleotides, the CDR3 is TGTGCCAGCAGTCCCTCTTCAGGTTTTAACTATGGCTACACCTTC.

This clone has more than one count but fewer than ten. The V gene is TRBV28, the J gene TRBJ1-1, with TRBD1 matching over 7 bases. CDR1 MDHEN and CDR2 SYDVKM come from the germline V gene. Germline trimming cut 5 bases from V and 0 bases from J; bases unmatched to any gene: 6. This CDR3 contains 15 residues. The CDR3 DNA reads TGTGCCAGCAGTGATACAGGGGTGATGAACACTGAAGCTTTCTTT. Protein: CASSDTGVMNTEAFF.

The V gene is TRBV7-2, the J gene TRBJ1-2, with a possible D match to TRBD1 (5 bases). Germline V CDR1 and CDR2: SGHTA, FQGNSA. Between the trimmed V and J ends, which lost 1 base and 5 bases, there was a span of 11 bases. This CDR3 contains 14 residues. This chain's CDR3 is CASSLGGVQYGYTF. The DNA for the CDR3 is TGTGCCAGCAGCTTAGGGGGGGTCCAATATGGCTACACCTTC.

The rearrangement joins TRBV5-1 to TRBJ2-3, with no clear D. The CDR3 has 13 amino acids. Between the trimmed V and J ends, which lost 4 bases and 0 bases, there was a span of 6 bases. The germline V gene encodes CDR1 SGHRS and CDR2 YFSETQ. CDR3 in amino acids: CASSVSSTDTQYF. DNA for the CDR3: TGCGCCAGCAGCGTTTCTAGCACAGATACGCAGTATTTT.

The rearrangement joins TRBV7-6 to TRBJ1-1; the D is unclear. This CDR3 region has 13 residues. Germline V gene lookup returns CDR1 SGHVS and CDR2 FNYEAQ. V lost 2 bases and J 0 bases, leaving 4 bases between the germline ends. The CDR3 is CASSLRMNTEAFF. CDR3 DNA sequence: TGTGCCAGCAGCTTAAGGATGAACACTGAAGCTTTCTTT.

This clone was seen a single time. V gene TRBV30 combines with J gene TRBJ1-1; D call uncertain. The CDR3 is 12 amino acids. Germline V CDR1 and CDR2: GTSNPN, SVGIG (reference sequence). V dropped 4 bases and J dropped 6 bases, with 12 bases sitting between them. CDR3: CAWNTGRAEAFF. For the CDR3, the DNA is TGTGCCTGGAACACTGGAAGGGCTGAAGCTTTCTTT.

The genes are TRBV5-1 and TRBJ2-2; 11 bases are a match to TRBD2. The germline gives CDR1 SGHRS, CDR2 YFSETQ. This CDR3 comprises 17 residues. The trim removed 0 bases at V and 1 base at J, leaving 2 bases unmatched. The CDR3 loop is CASSLVGTSGNTGELFF. CDR3 DNA: TGCGCCAGCAGCTTGGTCGGGACTAGCGGGAACACCGGGGAGCTGTTTTTT.

The V and J genes are TRBV15 and TRBJ2-7; a weak D match, TRBD2 (5 bases). V was shortened by 5 bases and J by 4 bases, with 18 bases between the two germline ends. This CDR3 has 15 residues. Germline CDR1 LNHNV, CDR2 YYDKDF (reference sequence). This CDR3 is CATSPPGGNPYEQYF. The DNA of the CDR3 is TGTGCCACCAGCCCCCCCGGAGGTAACCCTTACGAGCAGTACTTC.

The chain employs TRBV10-1 and TRBJ2-1; D is uncertain. This CDR3 comprises 12 residues. V was pared by 3 bases and J by 2 bases, with 2 bases between. CDR1 WNHNN and CDR2 SYGVQD come from the germline V gene (reference sequence). The CDR3 bases are TGCGCCAGCAGTGACACCTACAATGAGCAGTTCTTC. Translating it yields CASSDTYNEQFF.

This sequence joins TRBV5-7 and TRBJ1-2; 10 bases are a match to TRBD1. TRBV5-7 is an ORF, with its function uncertain. The ends lost 4 bases at V and 4 bases at J; junction bases unmatched: 7. The CDR3 covers 15 residues. CDR3 nucleotides: TGTGCCAGCAGCGGGGGACAGGGGTCGGGCTATGGCTACACCTTC. Protein product: CASSGGQGSGYGYTF.

The CDR3, as DNA: TGTGCCAGCAGCGCCTCGGACAGGAGCAATCAGCCCCAGCATTTT. As protein: CASSASDRSNQPQHF. The J gene is TRBJ1-5, the V gene TRBV6-5; TRBD1 matches 7 bases. The J segment lost 1 base and the V segment lost 6 bases, leaving 6 bases of the junction unmatched. Germline V CDR1 and CDR2: MNHEY, SVGAGI. The CDR3 is 15 residues long.